Here is one T cell receptor beta chain with its context. The data were taken from a study of Ad26.COV2.S vaccination and SARS-CoV-2 variants. Study details: Intramuscular Ad26.COV2.S doses were given once or twice, 56 days apart.

The sample's treatment: roughly 20 received Ad26.COV2.S at low or high dose, single or two shots; about five received placebo; per-sample allocation not given. After the first vaccine or placebo injection, samples were drawn on day 63. The ends were cut back, 4 bases at V and 7 bases at J, with 16 bases in the middle. This CDR3 is 14 amino acids long. Germline assignment: CDR1 SNHLY and CDR2 FYNNEI. Sequencing was performed with immunoSEQ multiplex PCR; in TCRdb, only in-frame clones are kept and a portion is missing. Among 400,000 to 450,000 clones listed, more than 80% were seen once. The sample consisted of peripheral blood, taken in a trial of Ad26.COV2.S vaccine versus placebo. The genes are TRBV2 and TRBJ1-1; TRBD1 is a possible D gene (5 bases). This sequence originates from a person aged 18-65 years who received the Ad26.COV2.S COVID-19 vaccine or a placebo. As DNA, the CDR3 is TGTGCCAGCAGTGGACCTACCAGGGATTTTGAAGCTTTCTTT. This codes for CASSGPTRDFEAFF. Complete variable domain (other parts from reference TRBV2 and TRBJ1-1): EPEVTQTPSHQVTQMGQEVILRCVPISNHLYFYWYRQILGQKVEFLVSFYNNEISEKSEIFDDQFSVERPDGSNFTLKIRSTKLEDSAMYFCASSGPTRDFEAFFGQGTRLTVV.